These T cell receptor beta chains were read from a single sample in a study of CD8 T cells in ankylosing spondylitis. MiXCR was run by TCRdb on the 5' RACE reads, yielding one entry per CDR3 protein. The data contain around 480,000 distinct CDR3 sequences, 15% to 20% of them singletons. The sample was blood, either unsorted or a sorted T cell fraction (not recorded which). All receptors derive from a male donor with ankylosing spondylitis. Each CDR3 is given with its conserved first and last residue. A D gene is named only where the DNA matches it firmly. Rows may omit the clone size; those that give it use once, few, many or a size class.

size: few; V: TRBV6-1; D: .; J: TRBJ2-7; CDR3: CASTPTESSYEQYF; DNA: TGTGCCAGCACCCCGACGGAGAGCTCCTACGAGCAGTACTTC
size: few; V: TRBV11-2; D: TRBD1; J: TRBJ1-1; CDR3: CASRPGQGEAFF; DNA: TGTGCCAGCAGACCGGGACAGGGGGAAGCTTTCTTT
size: few; V: TRBV7-6; D: TRBD2; J: TRBJ2-3; CDR3: CASSESSGATDTQYF; DNA: TGTGCCAGCAGCGAATCTAGCGGGGCCACAGATACGCAGTATTTT
size: .; V: TRBV7-3; D: TRBD2; J: TRBJ2-6; CDR3: CASSPFSGSAAGANVLTF; DNA: TGTGCCAGCAGCCCTTTTAGCGGGAGCGCAGCTGGGGCCAACGTCCTGACTTTC
size: .; V: TRBV6-1; D: TRBD2; J: TRBJ2-1; CDR3: CASRRTSGTLSSYNEQFF; DNA: TGTGCCAGCAGAAGGACTAGCGGGACCTTGAGCTCCTACAATGAGCAGTTCTTC
size: .; V: TRBV9; D: .; J: TRBJ1-3; CDR3: CASRRGFGGSGNTIYF; DNA: TGTGCCAGCAGACGTGGTTTCGGAGGCTCTGGAAACACCATATATTTT
size: .; V: TRBV5-4; D: TRBD1; J: TRBJ2-6; CDR3: CASSVTGASGANVLTF; DNA: TGTGCCAGCAGCGTGACAGGGGCGTCTGGGGCCAACGTCCTGACTTTC
size: .; V: TRBV27; D: .; J: TRBJ1-5; CDR3: CASSYTGLSNQPQHF; DNA: TGTGCCAGCAGTTACACAGGGCTAAGCAATCAGCCCCAGCATTTT
size: .; V: TRBV7-2; D: TRBD2; J: TRBJ2-2; CDR3: CASSPPSGWGTGELFF; DNA: TGTGCCAGCAGCCCTCCTAGCGGCTGGGGCACCGGGGAGCTGTTTTTT
size: few; V: TRBV20-1; D: TRBD1; J: TRBJ1-2; CDR3: CSTPGQDYGYTF; DNA: TGCAGTACCCCGGGACAGGATTATGGCTACACCTTC
size: .; V: TRBV5-5; D: .; J: TRBJ1-2; CDR3: CASSSAGLYGYTF; DNA: TGTGCCAGCAGCTCGGCAGGACTCTATGGCTACACCTTC
size: .; V: TRBV30; D: .; J: TRBJ1-4; CDR3: CAWTNRASGEGGLFF; DNA: TGTGCCTGGACCAACCGGGCCTCAGGGGAGGGTGGACTGTTTTTT
size: .; V: TRBV28; D: .; J: TRBJ2-5; CDR3: CASSFGGNQETQYF; DNA: TGTGCCAGCAGTTTCGGCGGGAACCAAGAGACCCAGTACTTC
size: many; V: TRBV25-1; D: TRBD1; J: TRBJ2-2; CDR3: CASSTGTGGTGELFF; DNA: TGTGCCAGCAGTACTGGGACAGGGGGCACCGGGGAGCTGTTTTTT
size: .; V: TRBV7-6; D: TRBD1; J: TRBJ2-5; CDR3: CASSLAFPAGGLKTQYF; DNA: TGTGCCAGCAGCTTAGCGTTCCCGGCAGGGGGCTTAAAGACCCAGTACTTC
size: few; V: TRBV20-1; D: TRBD2; J: TRBJ2-1; CDR3: CSAARTSGGYNEQFF; DNA: TGCAGTGCTGCCCGGACTAGCGGGGGATACAATGAGCAGTTCTTC
size: few; V: TRBV6-2/TRBV6-3; D: .; J: TRBJ2-4; CDR3: CASSSVRVGENIQYF; DNA: TGTGCCAGCAGTTCTGTTCGCGTTGGAGAAAACATTCAGTACTTC
size: many; V: TRBV7-9; D: TRBD1; J: TRBJ1-1; CDR3: CASGTVSSRGSEAFF; DNA: TGTGCCAGCGGGACAGTCTCCTCGAGGGGCTCTGAAGCTTTCTTT
size: many; V: TRBV5-1; D: TRBD1; J: TRBJ2-7; CDR3: CASSLFPGQEFEQYF; DNA: TGCGCCAGCAGCTTGTTTCCGGGACAGGAGTTCGAGCAGTACTTC
size: few; V: TRBV11-2; D: TRBD1; J: TRBJ1-6; CDR3: CASSPRTGGKNSPLHF; DNA: TGTGCCAGCAGCCCCCGGACAGGGGGAAAGAACTCACCCCTCCACTTT
size: few; V: TRBV3-1; D: TRBD1; J: TRBJ2-3; CDR3: CASSRGDSPSTDTQYF; DNA: TGTGCCAGCAGCCGAGGGGACAGCCCTAGCACAGATACGCAGTATTTT
size: few; V: TRBV20-1; D: .; J: TRBJ1-1; CDR3: CSAPGGPEAFF; DNA: TGCAGTGCACCTGGCGGCCCTGAAGCTTTCTTT
size: .; V: TRBV14; D: .; J: TRBJ1-1; CDR3: CASSPQAVTEAFF; DNA: TGTGCCAGCAGCCCCCAGGCAGTCACTGAAGCTTTCTTT
size: many; V: TRBV5-1; D: .; J: TRBJ2-2; CDR3: CASSRVTGELFF; DNA: TGCGCCAGCAGCCGAGTGACCGGGGAGCTGTTTTTT
size: few; V: TRBV7-9; D: .; J: TRBJ1-4; CDR3: CASSLNDVQSF; DNA: TGTGCCAGCAGCTTAAATGACGTGCAGTCATTT
size: few; V: TRBV5-6; D: TRBD1; J: TRBJ1-1; CDR3: CASSLEGQETMNTEAFF; DNA: TGTGCCAGCAGCTTGGAGGGACAGGAGACCATGAACACTGAAGCTTTCTTT
size: .; V: TRBV6-5; D: .; J: TRBJ2-5; CDR3: CASSYGPGETQYF; DNA: TGTGCCAGCAGTTACGGCCCCGGAGAGACCCAGTACTTC
size: .; V: TRBV19; D: .; J: TRBJ1-4; CDR3: CASSDYRDEKLFF; DNA: TGTGCCAGTAGTGATTACAGGGACGAAAAACTGTTTTTT
size: .; V: TRBV7-9; D: TRBD2; J: TRBJ2-1; CDR3: CASRTSGGAHNEQFF; DNA: TGTGCCAGCAGAACTAGCGGGGGAGCCCACAATGAGCAGTTCTTC
size: .; V: TRBV7-2; D: TRBD1; J: TRBJ1-3; CDR3: CASSSRDRGSSGNTIYF; DNA: TGTGCCAGCAGCTCCCGGGACAGGGGCTCTTCTGGAAACACCATATATTTT
size: .; V: TRBV4-2; D: TRBD1; J: TRBJ2-2; CDR3: CASSSNPTGGTGELFF; DNA: TGTGCCAGCAGCTCGAATCCAACAGGGGGCACCGGGGAGCTGTTTTTT
size: few; V: TRBV7-6; D: TRBD2; J: TRBJ2-5; CDR3: CASSLVTQRGGRETQYF; DNA: TGTGCCAGCAGCTTAGTTACCCAGCGGGGGGGCAGGGAGACCCAGTACTTC
size: .; V: TRBV3-1; D: TRBD2; J: TRBJ2-2; CDR3: CASSPSGTNTGELFF; DNA: TGTGCCAGCAGCCCTAGCGGGACGAACACCGGGGAGCTGTTTTTT
size: .; V: TRBV12-3/TRBV12-4; D: .; J: TRBJ1-5; CDR3: CASSLGWGSNQPQHF; DNA: TGTGCCAGCAGTTTAGGGTGGGGCTCCAATCAGCCCCAGCATTTT
size: many; V: TRBV7-2; D: TRBD2; J: TRBJ2-1; CDR3: CASSLASGRNEQFF; DNA: TGTGCCAGCAGCTTGGCTAGCGGGAGGAATGAGCAGTTCTTC
size: .; V: TRBV5-1; D: .; J: TRBJ1-1; CDR3: CASSLRGGQDEAFF; DNA: TGCGCCAGCAGCCTCCGGGGGGGGCAGGATGAAGCTTTCTTT
size: few; V: TRBV12-3/TRBV12-4; D: TRBD2; J: TRBJ2-6; CDR3: CASTPGGISGANVLTF; DNA: TGTGCCAGCACCCCCGGGGGGATCTCTGGGGCCAACGTCCTGACTTTC
size: few; V: TRBV4-1; D: .; J: TRBJ1-5; CDR3: CASSQERGGDGSNQPQHF; DNA: TGCGCCAGCAGCCAAGAACGGGGGGGGGACGGTTCGAATCAGCCCCAGCATTTT
size: .; V: TRBV20-1; D: .; J: TRBJ2-7; CDR3: CSARGDSYEQYF; DNA: TGCAGTGCTAGGGGGGACTCCTACGAGCAGTACTTC
size: .; V: TRBV20-1; D: .; J: TRBJ2-3; CDR3: CSAREPAGDTQYF; DNA: TGCAGTGCTAGAGAGCCTGCTGGGGATACGCAGTATTTT
size: many; V: TRBV12-3/TRBV12-4; D: .; J: TRBJ1-4; CDR3: CASSLQGVGLREKLFF; DNA: TGTGCCAGCAGTTTACAGGGCGTCGGGTTACGGGAAAAACTGTTTTTT
size: .; V: TRBV2; D: TRBD2; J: TRBJ2-1; CDR3: CASLSGSSYNEQFF; DNA: TGTGCCAGCCTTAGCGGGAGCTCCTACAATGAGCAGTTCTTC
size: few; V: TRBV6-2/TRBV6-3; D: .; J: TRBJ2-5; CDR3: CASSSYETQYF; DNA: TGTGCCAGCAGTTCCTACGAGACCCAGTACTTC
size: few; V: TRBV4-2; D: .; J: TRBJ2-1; CDR3: CASSRETVSEQFF; DNA: TGTGCCAGCAGTCGAGAGACAGTCTCTGAGCAGTTCTTC
size: .; V: TRBV20-1; D: .; J: TRBJ2-5; CDR3: CSASGPGETQYF; DNA: TGCAGTGCTAGTGGGCCTGGGGAGACCCAGTACTTC
size: few; V: TRBV11-1; D: TRBD2; J: TRBJ2-1; CDR3: CASSPRDYSSYNEQFF; DNA: TGTGCCAGCAGCCCCCGGGACTATAGCTCCTACAATGAGCAGTTCTTC
size: .; V: TRBV7-8; D: .; J: TRBJ2-3; CDR3: CASSLAPQVTQYF; DNA: TGTGCCAGCAGCTTAGCCCCGCAGGTGACGCAGTATTTT
size: .; V: TRBV12-3/TRBV12-4; D: .; J: TRBJ2-3; CDR3: CASSIRTRSTDTQYF; DNA: TGTGCCAGCAGTATCAGGACGCGGAGCACAGATACGCAGTATTTT
size: few; V: TRBV7-2; D: TRBD2; J: TRBJ2-7; CDR3: CASSKTLAGRPYEQYF; DNA: TGTGCCAGCAGTAAAACTCTAGCGGGGAGACCCTACGAGCAGTACTTC
size: few; V: TRBV2; D: TRBD2; J: TRBJ2-1; CDR3: CASSGREGLHEQFF; DNA: TGTGCCAGCAGTGGGAGGGAGGGCCTTCATGAGCAGTTCTTC
size: few; V: TRBV20-1; D: .; J: TRBJ1-3; CDR3: CSAPSGDGNTIYF; DNA: TGCAGTGCCCCCTCAGGGGATGGAAACACCATATATTTT
size: .; V: TRBV28; D: TRBD1; J: TRBJ1-4; CDR3: CASSFQGGPTNEKLFF; DNA: TGTGCCAGCAGTTTCCAAGGGGGCCCAACTAATGAAAAACTGTTTTTT
size: few; V: TRBV12-3/TRBV12-4; D: .; J: TRBJ2-6; CDR3: CASSFAGRYGGSGANVLTF; DNA: TGTGCCAGCAGTTTTGCAGGGCGGTATGGGGGCTCTGGGGCCAACGTCCTGACTTTC
size: few; V: TRBV6-1; D: TRBD1; J: TRBJ2-7; CDR3: CASRRAGTGGFEQYF; DNA: TGTGCCAGCAGAAGGGCCGGGACAGGGGGCTTCGAGCAGTACTTC
size: few; V: TRBV14; D: .; J: TRBJ2-1; CDR3: CASSQRLFPSYNEQFF; DNA: TGTGCCAGCAGCCAAAGACTATTCCCCTCCTACAATGAGCAGTTCTTC
size: .; V: TRBV5-6; D: TRBD2; J: TRBJ2-7; CDR3: CASSHLAGGGFEQYF; DNA: TGTGCCAGCAGCCATTTAGCGGGAGGAGGGTTCGAGCAGTACTTC
size: few; V: TRBV20-1; D: TRBD2; J: TRBJ2-1; CDR3: CSVGRGVNEQFF; DNA: TGCAGTGTCGGGCGGGGGGTTAATGAGCAGTTCTTC
size: few; V: TRBV4-1; D: TRBD2; J: TRBJ2-3; CDR3: CASSQGGLAGGSSSTDTQYF; DNA: TGCGCCAGCAGCCAAGGTGGGCTAGCGGGAGGCTCCTCCAGCACAGATACGCAGTATTTT
size: .; V: TRBV19; D: .; J: TRBJ1-2; CDR3: CASSPDSLGWNYGYTF; DNA: TGTGCCAGTAGTCCCGACAGCCTCGGGTGGAACTATGGCTACACCTTC
size: few; V: TRBV7-3; D: TRBD1; J: TRBJ1-2; CDR3: CANGTGTNYGYTF; DNA: TGTGCCAACGGGACAGGGACCAACTATGGCTACACCTTC